Presented here are 3 T cell receptor beta chains from one specimen sequenced in a study of shared clonotypes between healthy human individuals. Libraries were prepared by immunoSEQ multiplex PCR; TCRdb keeps only in-frame clonotypes and omits some of them. This sample has some 200,000 clones, with approximately 95% found just once. The material sequenced was naive CD4+ T cells sorted from blood. Subset given: CD45RA+ positively selected. These receptors all come from a woman between 25 and 40 years old in good health.

About this clone: Other DNA variants within this sample encode the same CDR3. This chain links TRBV28 with TRBJ1-2; D is uncertain. Germline V gives CDR1 MDHEN, CDR2 SYDVKM. This CDR3 has 14 amino acids. V was cut by 5 bases and J by 4 bases, with 14 bases left in between. The CDR3 nucleotides read TGTGCCAGCAGTCCCGGGCCCAACCTCTATGGCTACACCTTC. The encoded protein is CASSPGPNLYGYTF.

The chain joins TRBV5-5 to TRBJ1-5; unclear D gene. CDR3 length equals 12 residues. With 2 bases removed from V and 7 bases from J, the gap between germline ends came to 7 bases. Germline lookup yields CDR1 SGHKS and CDR2 YYEKEE (reference sequence). CDR3 nucleotide sequence: TGTGCCAGCAGCTTACTTGGCCAGCCCCAGCATTTT. It codes for CASSLLGQPQHF.

A word on this clone: The same CDR3 can be traced to other DNA sequences in this sample. The chain employs TRBV5-1 and TRBJ1-1, with D unclear. V was shortened by 2 bases and J by 1 base, with 6 bases between the two germline ends. Germline V gene lookup returns CDR1 SGHRS and CDR2 YFSETQ. The CDR3 sequence is 13 residues long. The CDR3 loop reads CASSFRENTEAFF. The CDR3 nucleotides read TGCGCCAGCAGCTTTCGGGAGAACACTGAAGCTTTCTTT. Supplemented by reference TRBV5-1 and TRBJ1-1, the full variable domain reads KAGVTQTPRYLIKTRGQQVTLSCSPISGHRSVSWYQQTPGQGLQFLFEYFSETQRNKGNFPGRFSGRQFSNSRSEMNVSTLELGDSALYLCASSFRENTEAFFGQGTRLTVV.